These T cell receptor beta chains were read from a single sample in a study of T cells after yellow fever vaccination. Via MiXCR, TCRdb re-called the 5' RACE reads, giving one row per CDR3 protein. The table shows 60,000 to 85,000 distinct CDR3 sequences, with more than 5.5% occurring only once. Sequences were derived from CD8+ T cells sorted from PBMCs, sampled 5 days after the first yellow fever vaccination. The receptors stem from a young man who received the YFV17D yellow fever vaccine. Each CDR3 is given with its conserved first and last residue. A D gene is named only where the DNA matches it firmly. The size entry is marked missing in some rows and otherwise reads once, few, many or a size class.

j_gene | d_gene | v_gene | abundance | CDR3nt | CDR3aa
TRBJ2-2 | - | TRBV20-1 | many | TGCAGTTCTAAAGAGGGGTACACCGGGGAGCTGTTTTTT | CSSKEGYTGELFF
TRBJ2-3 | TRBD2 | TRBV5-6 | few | TGTGCCAGCAGCCTCGGACTAGCGGTGTATACGCAGTATTTT | CASSLGLAVYTQYF
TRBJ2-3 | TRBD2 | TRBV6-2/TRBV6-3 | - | TGTGCCAGCAGTTACGTAGCAGCGGGGCCCGATACGCAGTATTTT | CASSYVAAGPDTQYF
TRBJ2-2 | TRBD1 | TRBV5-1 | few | TGCGCCAGCAGCTTATTGACAGGGTCTGCATCCGGGGAGCTGTTTTTT | CASSLLTGSASGELFF
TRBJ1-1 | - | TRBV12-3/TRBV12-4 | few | TGTGCCAGCAGCCCGTCCAATAAGTTCTACACTGAAGCTTTCTTT | CASSPSNKFYTEAFF
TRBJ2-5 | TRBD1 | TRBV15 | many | TGTGCCACCAGCAGAGATGGACAGGGTGCGACCCAGTACTTC | CATSRDGQGATQYF
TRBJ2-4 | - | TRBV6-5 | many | TGTGCCAGCAGCCCGGTGGGGGGGCGATGGGGAAACATTCAGTACTTC | CASSPVGGRWGNIQYF
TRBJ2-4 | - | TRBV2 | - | TGTGCCAGCAGTGAGTCAGTAGATCTAGCCAAAAACATTCAGTACTTC | CASSESVDLAKNIQYF
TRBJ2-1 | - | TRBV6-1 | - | TGTGCCAGCAGTGGACAGTCGCCACCTTACAATGAGCAGTTCTTC | CASSGQSPPYNEQFF
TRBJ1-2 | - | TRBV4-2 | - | TGTGCCAGCAGCCAAGATCGGGGCCAGGGTCCGCTCTATGGCTACACCTTC | CASSQDRGQGPLYGYTF
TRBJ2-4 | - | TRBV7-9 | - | TGTGCCAGCAGCTCAACCGGGACACCCCTAGCCAAAAACATTCAGTACTTC | CASSSTGTPLAKNIQYF
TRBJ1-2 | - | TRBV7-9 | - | TGTGCCAGCAGCGCGGAAGGCCCTAGGGGCTACACCTTC | CASSAEGPRGYTF
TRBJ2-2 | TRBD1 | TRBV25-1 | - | TGTGCCAGCAGACCGGGACAGGGGTACACCGGGGAGCTGTTTTTT | CASRPGQGYTGELFF
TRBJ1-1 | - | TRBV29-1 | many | TGCAGCGTTGGGGGGGGGGCAATAACTGAAGCTTTCTTT | CSVGGGAITEAFF
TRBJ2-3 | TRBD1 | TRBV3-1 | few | TGTGCCAGCAGCCAAGCACCCCAGGGGGCCTCAGATACGCAGTATTTT | CASSQAPQGASDTQYF
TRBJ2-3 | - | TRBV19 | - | TGTGCCAGTAGTATAGTCCCAGGGGTCGCAGATACGCAGTATTTT | CASSIVPGVADTQYF
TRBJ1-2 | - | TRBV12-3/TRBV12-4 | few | TGTGCCAGCAGTTTAAGGACGGTCCATGATGGCTACACCTTC | CASSLRTVHDGYTF
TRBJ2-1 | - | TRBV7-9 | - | TGTGCCAGCAGCCCGATGACTAAGGGGAACAATGAGCAGTTCTTC | CASSPMTKGNNEQFF
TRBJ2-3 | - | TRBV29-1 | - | TGCAGCGTTGAAGGTCCTATGGACCTGGCAGATACGCAGTATTTT | CSVEGPMDLADTQYF
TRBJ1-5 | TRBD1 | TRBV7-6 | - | TGTGCCAGCAGCTCGGGACAGGGACGAGGGCAGCCCCAGCATTTT | CASSSGQGRGQPQHF